This T cell receptor (beta chain) emerged from a study of blood T cell repertoires in COVID-19. Overall study: Acute-phase and convalescent COVID-19 samples originated in the United States, Italy and Spain.

Germline assignment: CDR1 KGHSH and CDR2 LQKENI. V shed 0 bases and J shed 10 bases, with 12 bases lying between them. The CDR3 is 14 residues long. As handled by the study authors: Amplification with reference gene primers provided the estimates of nucleated cell counts. Sequencing was performed with immunoSEQ multiplex PCR; in TCRdb, only in-frame clones are kept and a portion is missing. V and J calls and clone size are given by that table; D and trimming were obtained from the DNA. The sample contains under 140,000 clones, 76% of which appear only once. The sample was peripheral blood. The receptor's source is a woman of 80 years or more with acute or convalescent COVID-19. The V gene is TRBV18, the J gene TRBJ1-4; D ambiguous. The CDR3 spells CASSPPGPGGKLFF. CDR3 DNA sequence: TGTGCCAGCTCACCACCGGGTCCTGGAGGAAAACTGTTTTTT.